The 12 T cell receptor beta chains presented below share a single source sample, sequenced in a study of metastatic and nonmetastatic thyroid tumors. All patients reached thyroid surgery having received no treatment beforehand. Via MiXCR, TCRdb re-called the PCR reads. The sample shows approximately 69,000 clones, 14% of them seen only once. Input material: blood. The source of these receptors is a male donor with papillary thyroid cancer or a benign thyroid nodule (not recorded which). Some clones in this sample may be carry-over from other donors' samples.

This sequence joins TRBV4-1 and TRBJ2-5; perhaps TRBD1 as D (5 bases). Germline values: CDR1 MGHRA, CDR2 YSYEKL. The CDR3 spans 19 residues. Deletions cut 1 base from V and 2 bases from J, with 23 bases between. CDR3 protein: CASSQVWTVEGQGQETQYF. The CDR3 nucleotides are TGCGCCAGCAGCCAAGTCTGGACCGTCGAAGGGCAGGGACAAGAGACCCAGTACTTC.

This clone has a count of ten or more. The CDR3 DNA reads as TGTGCCAGCAGCTCGGGCCGTTACAGGGGTCGGGAGACCCAGTACTTC. It translates to CASSSGRYRGRETQYF. The chain has TRBV7-9 and TRBJ2-5; 7 bases map to TRBD1. The CDR3 is 16 amino acids. V dropped 4 bases and J dropped 5; count of bases not matched to a gene: 13. Germline CDR1 is SEHNR and CDR2 is FQNEAQ (reference sequence).

This clone has a handful of counts. CDR3 loop: CASSLGFASYEQYF. The CDR3 nucleotides are TGTGCCAGCAGTCTAGGGTTTGCCTCCTACGAGCAGTACTTC. The chain is built from TRBV27 and TRBJ2-7; D unresolved. V gave up 5 bases and J gave up 0 bases, with 11 bases separating them. This CDR3 comprises 14 residues. Germline loops: CDR1 MNHEY, CDR2 SMNVEV (reference sequence).

Ten or more counts support this clone. The J gene is TRBJ2-3, the V gene TRBV3-1, with D unresolved. The CDR3 contains 13 residues. Deletions cut 3 bases from V and 0 bases from J, with 4 bases between. Germline assignment: CDR1 LGHDT and CDR2 YNNKEL (reference sequence). The CDR3 DNA sequence: TGTGCCAGCAGCCACGGCAGCACAGATACGCAGTATTTT. Protein product: CASSHGSTDTQYF.

At least ten counts were recorded for this clone. This rearrangement joins TRBV16 to TRBJ2-5; maybe TRBD1 (5 bases). This CDR3 has 13 residues. The germline V gene has CDR1 KGHSY and CDR2 FQNENV. The germline V and J ends were trimmed by 6 bases and 5 bases, with 13 bases remaining between them. This CDR3 reads CASRRGLMETQYF. In DNA, the CDR3 is TGTGCCAGCAGAAGGGGCCTAATGGAGACCCAGTACTTC.

V is TRBV18 and J is TRBJ1-2; D remains unclear. From germline, CDR1 is KGHSH and CDR2 LQKENI. This CDR3 is built from 11 residues. V lost 3 bases and J lost 6, with 5 bases in between. The CDR3 bases are TGTGCCAGCTCACCCGGGGATGGCTACACCTTC. Amino acid sequence: CASSPGDGYTF.

This clone was counted ten times or more. The V and J genes are TRBV6-1 and TRBJ1-2, with D unresolved. This CDR3 is 13 amino acids long. The V gene's germline CDR1 is MNHNS and CDR2 SASEGT. Trimming left V 4 bases short and J 8 bases short, with 14 bases between. Written as DNA, the CDR3 is TGTGCCAGCAGTGGGGCGGAGCTCTTAGGCTACACCTTC. Protein sequence: CASSGAELLGYTF.

This clone was counted ten times or more. The chain employs TRBV7-6 and TRBJ2-7, with D possibly called TRBD1 or TRBD2 (5 bases each). Trimming shortened V by 8 bases and J by 6 bases, and 14 bases separated the two germline ends. The CDR3 totals 12 residues. Germline V lookup: CDR1 SGHVS, CDR2 FNYEAQ. The CDR3 reads CASGSDGGEQYV. The CDR3 region has the DNA TGTGCCAGCGGAAGTGATGGGGGCGAGCAGTACGTC.

The chain carries TRBV20-1 and TRBJ1-2; D gene ambiguous. Germline V gene lookup returns CDR1 DFQATT and CDR2 SNEGSKA (reference sequence). Trimming removed 3 bases from V and 5 bases from J, with 13 bases in between. This CDR3 spans 13 amino acids. The CDR3 DNA sequence: TGCAGTGCTAGCTCCGGCGCAGGATATGGCTACACCTTC. Amino acid sequence: CSASSGAGYGYTF.

This clone was found many times. The chain carries TRBV13 and TRBJ2-3, with 10 bases fitting TRBD2. Looked up from germline, CDR1 is PRHDT and CDR2 is FYEKMQ (reference sequence). CDR3 length: 16 amino acids. V lost 3 bases and J lost 5; bases outside the gene matches: 8. CDR3 sequence (DNA): TGTGCCAGCAGCTTTTCTGGGCTAGCGGGAGAAGATACGCAGTATTTT. Translation: CASSFSGLAGEDTQYF.

This clone was detected only a few times. A much more abundant neighbour one base away suggests this may be a read error. This sample also contains other DNA sequences that code for the same CDR3. This chain links TRBV15 with TRBJ2-5; D unresolved. Trimming pared 0 bases from V and 5 bases from J, leaving 7 bases between. Germline V gene data show CDR1 as LNHNV and CDR2 as YYDKDF (reference sequence). The CDR3 is 13 residues long. CDR3 in amino acids: CATSRDRRETQYF. CDR3 coding DNA: TGTGCCACCAGCAGAGATAGGCGGGAGACCCAGTACTTC.

This clone has ten or more counts. The chain uses TRBV6-1 and TRBJ2-5; TRBD2 matches at 8 bases. Trimming took 10 bases from V and 1 from J; bases not matched to a gene: 5. Germline CDR1 and CDR2: MNHNS and SASEGT. The CDR3 is made up of 13 amino acids. The CDR3 reads CAIFSGIQETQYF. The CDR3 DNA sequence: TGTGCCATCTTTAGCGGGATCCAAGAGACCCAGTACTTC.